This T cell receptor (beta chain) was found in a study of blood T cell repertoires in COVID-19. Recruits, aged roughly 18 to 90 years, lived in roughly 22 US areas. Germline-derived CDR1 and CDR2 are SNHLY and FYNNEI. CDR3 length: 16 amino acids. After removal of 7 bases from V and 5 bases from J, the junction contained 11 bases not matched to a gene. In the source study's methods: By means of reference gene primer amplification, nucleated cell counts were estimated. Assay: immunoSEQ multiplex PCR; the TCRdb copy retains only in-frame clones and omits some. The D gene and trimming were derived from the DNA, and the V and J assignments and clone size from that table. Among fewer than 600,000 clones listed, roughly 90% were seen once.

This sequence was found in a woman aged 40 to 49 who had recovered from COVID-19. The sample consisted of PBMCs or T cells enriched from blood (not recorded which). This chain uses TRBV2 with TRBJ2-2; 9 positions match TRBD2. The DNA for the CDR3 is TGTGCCAGCATGAGTAGCGGGAGAGGACGGACCGGGGAGCTGTTTTTT. This codes for CASMSSGRGRTGELFF.